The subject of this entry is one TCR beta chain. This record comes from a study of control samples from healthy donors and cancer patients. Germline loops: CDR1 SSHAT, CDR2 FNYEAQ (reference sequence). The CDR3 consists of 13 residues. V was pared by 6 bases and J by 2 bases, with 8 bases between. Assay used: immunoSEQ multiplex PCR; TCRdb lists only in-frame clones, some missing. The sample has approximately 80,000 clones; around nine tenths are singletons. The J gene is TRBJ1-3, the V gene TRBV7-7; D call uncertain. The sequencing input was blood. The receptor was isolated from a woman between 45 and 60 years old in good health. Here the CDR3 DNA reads TGTGCCAGCAGTTCTAGCCCTGGAAACACCATATATTTT. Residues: CASSSSPGNTIYF. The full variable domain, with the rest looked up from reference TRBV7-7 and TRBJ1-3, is GAGVSQSPRYKVTKRGQDVTLRCDPISSHATLYWYQQALGQGPEFLTYFNYEAQPDKSGLPSDRFSAERPEGSISTLTIQRTEQRDSAMYRCASSSSPGNTIYFGEGSWLTVV.